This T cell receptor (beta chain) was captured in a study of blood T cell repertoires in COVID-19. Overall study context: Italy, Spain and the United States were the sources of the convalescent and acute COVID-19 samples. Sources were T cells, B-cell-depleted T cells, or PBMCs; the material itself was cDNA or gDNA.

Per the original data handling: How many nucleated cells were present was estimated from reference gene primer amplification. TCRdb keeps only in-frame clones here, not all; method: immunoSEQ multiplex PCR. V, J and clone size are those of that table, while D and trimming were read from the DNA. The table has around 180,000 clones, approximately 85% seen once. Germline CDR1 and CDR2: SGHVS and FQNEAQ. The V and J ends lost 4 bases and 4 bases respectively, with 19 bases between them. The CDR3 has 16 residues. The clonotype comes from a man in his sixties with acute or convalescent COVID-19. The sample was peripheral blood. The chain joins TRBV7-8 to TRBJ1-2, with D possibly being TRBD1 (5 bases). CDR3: CASSSSLGGSFYGYTF. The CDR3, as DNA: TGTGCCAGCAGCTCTTCCTTGGGGGGTTCCTTCTATGGCTACACCTTC.